Sequencing of this TCR beta chain was carried out in a study of blood T cells in healthy people across ages. Study-wide results and caveats: Observed TCR beta diversity per million T cells went down as age went up. This fall followed a roughly linear course with age. The long-lived group displayed more naive CD4+ cells, plus higher diversity, than the aged donors did.

In its sample, this clonotype was seen many times. Antigen specificity is unknown. A sample-barcoded 5' primer and a J-beta primer mix were used in a second PCR of roughly 7 to 12 cycles. The template-switch adaptor, which had 12 random nucleotides, put a tag on each cDNA molecule. In TCRdb, the 5' RACE reads were re-called with MiXCR into one record per CDR3 protein. Altogether hundreds of thousands of distinct CDR3 sequences are present, approximately 30% being singletons, with the ten largest covering approximately 14%. Investigators took about 9.2 milliliters of peripheral blood from every donor. V trimming: 2 bases; J trimming: 9 bases; junction bases outside the gene matches: 10. CDR3 length equals 16 residues. CDR1 and CDR2 from the germline V gene are SNHLY and FYNNEI.

The clonotype comes from a woman of 80 years or more in good health. The V and J genes are TRBV2 and TRBJ2-1; 10 bases agree with TRBD2. The source material was blood. The CDR3 sequence: CASSEHQRGGTIEQFF. CDR3 sequence (DNA): TGTGCCAGCAGTGAACATCAGCGGGGGGGCACGATTGAGCAGTTCTTC. Variable domain in full (rest from reference TRBV2 and TRBJ2-1): EPEVTQTPSHQVTQMGQEVILRCVPISNHLYFYWYRQILGQKVEFLVSFYNNEISEKSEIFDDQFSVERPDGSNFTLKIRSTKLEDSAMYFCASSEHQRGGTIEQFFGPGTRLTVL.